This entry describes one T cell receptor (beta chain). What it recognizes is unknown. This specimen belongs to a study of cytomegalovirus exposure and HLA in healthy donors. General study results and limits: Highly shared sequence variants in one cluster were likely a sequencing artifact.

CDR1 is LNHDA, CDR2 SQIVND, per germline (reference sequence). The CDR3 covers 14 residues. Trimming removed 2 bases from V and 7 bases from J; junction bases left unmatched: 5. Primers: 60 Vbeta forward and 13 Jbeta reverse. The table came from immunoSEQ multiplex PCR; TCRdb's copy has only in-frame clones and leaves some out. The sample includes some 190,000 clones, approximately 84% of them seen just once. Sequencing used PBMCs. The receptor comes from a girl aged 10 to 17 in good health and CMV-seropositive. This chain joins TRBV19 and TRBJ2-5; 9 bases line up with TRBD1. Here the CDR3 reads CASSIRDRVGTQYF. The CDR3, as DNA: TGTGCCAGTAGTATAAGGGACAGGGTCGGGACCCAGTACTTC.